These T cell receptor beta chains were read from a single sample in a study of regulatory T cells in long-lasting Graves disease. TCRdb processed the multiplex PCR reads anew with MiXCR; each CDR3 protein has one entry. Altogether 400,000 to 500,000 distinct CDR3 sequences are present, approximately 22% being singletons, with the ten largest covering roughly an eighth. Sequencing was performed on peripheral blood mononuclear cells (PBMCs), taken when the disease was refractory, from a patient treated with antithyroid drugs. All receptors come from a female donor with Graves disease. The CDR3 runs from the conserved cysteine through the conserved F or W. Fields, in order: V gene, J gene, D gene, clone size, CDR3 protein, CDR3 DNA. D genes are given only for firm matches. Clone sizes are given selectively: once, few, many, or a class where the clone is expanded.

TRBV5-1	TRBJ2-3	TRBD2	.	CASSYGTSGSTDTQYF	TGCGCCAGCAGCTACGGGACTAGCGGGAGCACAGATACGCAGTATTTT
TRBV28	TRBJ2-7	TRBD1	many	CASRGTATYEQYF	TGTGCCAGCAGAGGGACAGCAACCTACGAGCAGTACTTC
TRBV25-1	TRBJ2-7	TRBD2	.	CASSVTGLAGGDYEQYF	TGTGCCAGCAGTGTGACGGGACTAGCGGGAGGGGACTACGAGCAGTACTTC
TRBV15	TRBJ1-1	.	many	CATSRAPQNTEAFF	TGTGCCACCAGCAGAGCACCCCAGAACACTGAAGCTTTCTTT
TRBV20-1	TRBJ2-2	.	.	CSARDLRLAGHTGELFF	TGCAGTGCTAGAGATCTTAGGCTAGCAGGACACACCGGGGAGCTGTTTTTT
TRBV29-1	TRBJ2-7	TRBD1	few	CSVETGEEVYEQYF	TGCAGCGTTGAGACAGGGGAAGAGGTCTACGAGCAGTACTTC
TRBV2	TRBJ1-6	.	many	CASSDGPPGPLHF	TGTGCCAGCAGTGATGGACCGCCTGGCCCCCTCCACTTT
TRBV5-5	TRBJ1-1	.	few	CARREPYTEAFF	TGTGCCAGGAGGGAACCCTACACTGAAGCTTTCTTT
TRBV28	TRBJ1-1	.	few	CASSYNAEAFF	TGTGCCAGCAGCTATAATGCTGAAGCTTTCTTT
TRBV28	TRBJ1-2	.	few	CASGPGQGYHGYTF	TGTGCCAGCGGACCGGGACAAGGGTACCATGGCTACACCTTC
TRBV19	TRBJ2-4	.	.	CASIKGNIQYF	TGTGCCAGTATCAAAGGGAATATTCAGTACTTC
TRBV11-3	TRBJ2-7	TRBD2	many	CASSLNPGTSGLSYEQYF	TGTGCCAGCAGCCTCAACCCCGGGACTAGCGGCCTATCCTACGAGCAGTACTTC
TRBV29-1	TRBJ2-7	TRBD2	.	CSVAEGLAGVLYEQYF	TGCAGCGTAGCTGAGGGACTAGCGGGAGTATTGTACGAGCAGTACTTC
TRBV10-2	TRBJ1-5	.	few	CASSEKGEAQPQHF	TGCGCCAGCAGTGAGAAGGGGGAGGCTCAGCCCCAGCATTTT
TRBV7-8	TRBJ2-1	.	many	CASSLIPQADNEQFF	TGTGCCAGCAGCTTAATCCCCCAGGCCGACAATGAGCAGTTCTTC
TRBV20-1	TRBJ2-4	.	.	CSAPSGPGQNIQYF	TGCAGTGCTCCGAGCGGGCCAGGGCAAAACATTCAGTACTTC
TRBV4-1	TRBJ1-2	.	few	CASSQDRVYGYTF	TGCGCCAGCAGCCAAGATCGCGTTTATGGCTACACCTTC
TRBV30	TRBJ2-7	.	many	CAWSGSGTKNYEQYF	TGTGCCTGGAGTGGGAGCGGCACTAAAAACTACGAGCAGTACTTC
TRBV20-1	TRBJ2-7	.	many	CSAPQEADEQYF	TGCAGTGCTCCCCAGGAGGCGGACGAGCAGTACTTC
TRBV9	TRBJ2-7	.	.	CASSPAGHNPYEQYF	TGTGCCAGCAGCCCGGCCGGGCACAATCCCTACGAGCAGTACTTC
TRBV6-1	TRBJ1-5	.	many	CAIRIDSYSNQPQHF	TGTGCCATCAGGATTGACAGTTATAGCAATCAGCCCCAGCATTTT
TRBV7-8	TRBJ2-2	.	few	CASSSQGLWTGELFF	TGTGCCAGCAGCTCGCAGGGTCTCTGGACCGGGGAGCTGTTTTTT
TRBV27	TRBJ1-5	.	many	CASSPRENQPQHF	TGTGCCAGCAGTCCCAGGGAGAATCAGCCCCAGCATTTT
TRBV18	TRBJ1-2	.	.	CASSPEVYGRYGYTF	TGTGCCAGCTCACCAGAAGTCTACGGGCGCTATGGCTACACCTTC
TRBV27	TRBJ1-1	TRBD1	many	CASSSGGLYTEAFF	TGTGCCAGCAGTTCAGGGGGACTTTACACTGAAGCTTTCTTT
TRBV7-2	TRBJ1-1	.	many	CASSKQGEVTEAFF	TGTGCCAGCAGCAAACAGGGTGAGGTCACTGAAGCTTTCTTT
TRBV9	TRBJ1-3	.	.	CASTSSGNTIYF	TGTGCCAGCACGAGCTCTGGAAACACCATATATTTT
TRBV6-1	TRBJ2-3	.	few	CASSEGLQDTQYF	TGTGCCAGCAGTGAGGGACTCCAAGATACGCAGTATTTT
TRBV20-1	TRBJ2-7	TRBD2	few	CSAEGPRGAGVGEQYF	TGCAGTGCGGAGGGGCCGAGGGGAGCGGGAGTAGGGGAGCAGTACTTC
TRBV6-1	TRBJ2-7	TRBD2	.	CASSEDGGSWNEQYF	TGTGCCAGCAGTGAAGACGGGGGGTCCTGGAACGAGCAGTACTTC
TRBV4-1	TRBJ2-5	TRBD2	few	CASSQGGRDETQYF	TGCGCCAGCAGCCAAGGGGGGAGGGACGAGACCCAGTACTTC
TRBV29-1	TRBJ2-5	TRBD2	many	CTLPGTTQETQYF	TGCACGCTCCCGGGGACTACCCAAGAGACCCAGTACTTC
TRBV30	TRBJ2-7	TRBD1	many	CAWKGYRGSYEQYF	TGTGCCTGGAAGGGGTACAGGGGCTCCTACGAGCAGTACTTC
TRBV28	TRBJ2-7	TRBD1	many	CASSEMTGYAPYYEQYF	TGTGCCAGCAGTGAAATGACAGGGTACGCGCCCTACTACGAGCAGTACTTC
TRBV12-3/TRBV12-4	TRBJ2-7	.	many	CASSWGGTVPEQYF	TGTGCCAGCAGTTGGGGGGGGACAGTTCCCGAGCAGTACTTC
TRBV29-1	TRBJ1-2	.	few	CSVELLFDGYTF	TGCAGCGTTGAATTATTGTTTGACGGCTACACCTTC
TRBV5-6	TRBJ1-1	.	few	CASSSGGGYYDMNTEAFF	TGTGCCAGCAGCTCAGGAGGGGGTTATTATGACATGAACACTGAAGCTTTCTTT
TRBV19	TRBJ2-7	.	.	CASSIERNRAYEQYF	TGTGCCAGTAGTATAGAGAGGAACAGGGCCTACGAGCAGTACTTC
TRBV11-2	TRBJ1-4	.	few	CASSPWGGPNEKLFF	TGTGCCAGCAGTCCCTGGGGGGGGCCGAATGAAAAACTGTTTTTT
TRBV29-1	TRBJ2-5	.	many	CSAAVGQRGETQYF	TGCAGCGCCGCGGTAGGACAGAGGGGGGAGACCCAGTACTTC
TRBV28	TRBJ1-4	.	many	CASNSMAGADEKLFF	TGTGCCAGCAACTCGATGGCAGGGGCTGATGAAAAACTGTTTTTT
TRBV7-9	TRBJ2-7	TRBD2	many	CASSPGGTSGSVRYEQYF	TGTGCCAGCAGCCCGGGCGGTACTAGCGGGAGTGTTAGGTACGAGCAGTACTTC
TRBV27	TRBJ1-2	.	many	CASSFLGNAGRDGYTF	TGTGCCAGCAGTTTTCTAGGGAATGCTGGGAGGGATGGCTACACCTTC
TRBV5-6	TRBJ2-2	TRBD2	.	CASSLEASGRIGELFF	TGTGCCAGCAGCTTGGAGGCTAGCGGGAGAATCGGGGAGCTGTTTTTT
TRBV5-1	TRBJ1-1	.	few	CASSLGRGLFEAFF	TGCGCCAGCAGCTTGGGGCGGGGGCTCTTTGAAGCTTTCTTT
TRBV28	TRBJ1-4	.	many	CASSLRSFNEKLFF	TGTGCCAGCAGTTTACGTTCGTTTAATGAAAAACTGTTTTTT
TRBV20-1	TRBJ1-5	.	many	CSAREWGQPQHF	TGCAGTGCTAGAGAATGGGGTCAGCCCCAGCATTTT
TRBV3-1	TRBJ2-6	.	.	CASSPRFIRSGANVLTF	TGTGCCAGCAGCCCCCGTTTTATTCGCTCTGGGGCCAACGTCCTGACTTTC
TRBV28	TRBJ1-5	.	many	CASSLSQGLSGQPQHF	TGTGCCAGCAGTTTATCCCAGGGATTATCAGGTCAGCCCCAGCATTTT
TRBV20-1	TRBJ2-5	.	few	CSQQSPRQETQYF	TGCAGCCAGCAGTCCCCCCGACAAGAGACCCAGTACTTC
TRBV29-1	TRBJ1-2	TRBD1	few	CSVKTDREGYGYTF	TGCAGCGTAAAAACGGACAGGGAGGGCTATGGCTACACCTTC
TRBV28	TRBJ2-5	TRBD1	many	CATGDRDQETQYF	TGTGCCACCGGGGACAGGGACCAAGAGACCCAGTACTTC
TRBV14	TRBJ2-7	.	.	CASSRARF	TGTGCCAGCAGCCGGGCGCGCTTC
TRBV19	TRBJ1-5	.	many	CASSIVGNQPQHF	TGTGCCAGCAGCATCGTGGGAAATCAGCCCCAGCATTTT
TRBV7-3	TRBJ1-1	TRBD1	many	CASSQQGATEAFF	TGTGCCAGCAGCCAACAGGGGGCCACTGAAGCTTTCTTT